The TCR beta chain described here comes from a study of cytotoxic CD8 clonotypes in ibrutinib-treated CLL. The CDR3 runs to 13 residues. The V gene lost 6 bases and the J gene lost 7 bases, with 12 bases spanning the gap. Per the germline V gene, CDR1 is LNHDA and CDR2 is SQIVND (reference sequence). Repertoires were generated with immunoSEQ multiplex PCR, while TCRdb's copy carries only in-frame clones and drops some. The profile shows 130,000 to 150,000 clones, roughly three quarters of them singletons. Regarding this clone: Its specificity is unknown.

Points from the study as a whole: Contraction or stability on treatment characterized the public clonotypes, which were uncommon. Age-matched healthy donor levels were exceeded by baseline clonality, which tracked circulating CD8+ T-cell counts. Sampling times differed between sustained-remission and progressing patients.

The rearrangement links TRBV19 to TRBJ1-4, with TRBD1 as a possible D gene (5 bases). This specimen consisted of PBMCs, obtained after 12 months of ibrutinib treatment. The source of this sequence is a human donor with chronic lymphocytic leukemia. CDR3 DNA sequence: TGTGCCAGTAGCGGGACGGCACTTGAAAAACTGTTTTTT. Translation gives CASSGTALEKLFF.